This is a list of T cell receptor beta chains from one sample in a study of T cells in Graves' hyperthyroidism and ophthalmopathy. TCRdb ran MiXCR on the multiplex PCR reads and lists one entry per CDR3 protein. The sample yields 550,000 to 700,000 distinct CDR3 sequences, roughly 50% seen once. Sequencing was performed on peripheral blood or thyroid tissue (not recorded which). Receptor source: an adult woman with Graves' disease, either hyperthyroidism or ophthalmopathy (not recorded which). Each CDR3 is given with its conserved first and last residue.

TRBJ2-7 | TRBV20-1 | CSARPGGDLYEQYF
TRBJ1-5 | TRBV2 | CASSRRDSGPQHF
TRBJ1-3 | TRBV9 | CASSPPLNTIYF
TRBJ2-5 | TRBV5-1 | CASSLVGISETQYF
TRBJ1-2 | TRBV7-2 | CASREGGGVNTGYTF
TRBJ1-2 | TRBV14 | CASSQVMGKSYGYTF
TRBJ2-2 | TRBV7-9 | CASSPPYLGTGGIGELFF
TRBJ2-7 | TRBV14 | CASSWGPGGDYEQYF
TRBJ2-7 | TRBV13 | CASSPFGNYEQYF
TRBJ1-1 | TRBV5-1 | CASSVMGEGVNTEAFF
TRBJ2-7 | TRBV15 | CATSSEYGGLYEQYF
- | TRBV5-1 | CASSLGGENIQYF
TRBJ2-5 | TRBV24-1 | CATSRTHQETQYF
TRBJ1-6 | TRBV20-1 | CSATTGRENSPLHF
TRBJ1-1 | TRBV29-1 | CSSGGVADTEAFF
TRBJ2-2 | TRBV9 | CASSVRGRPETGELFF
TRBJ1-5 | TRBV2 | CASSGGGETQHF
TRBJ1-3 | TRBV7-2 | CASKADRTSGNTIYF
TRBJ1-2 | TRBV2 | CASSLNGEVGYTF
TRBJ1-2 | TRBV29-1 | CSVEARQENYGYTF
TRBJ2-7 | TRBV7-2 | CASTTRTGSLKQYF
TRBJ1-2 | TRBV7-9 | CASSGRVPYNGYTF
TRBJ2-5 | TRBV7-9 | CASSLYAQETQYF
TRBJ1-1 | TRBV29-1 | CSVATGAWAEAFF
TRBJ2-5 | TRBV10-3 | CAISESSREETQYF
TRBJ2-7 | TRBV12-3/TRBV12-4 | CASGFSYEQYF
TRBJ1-1 | TRBV5-4 | CASQDQNTEAFF
TRBJ2-2 | TRBV11-2 | CASSPGGRLRLANTGELFF
TRBJ2-7 | TRBV2 | CAISEGGQMHTYEQYF
TRBJ1-6 | TRBV6-1 | CASSVWESADNSPLHF
- | TRBV20-1 | CSAKREGSYNEQFF
TRBJ2-7 | TRBV25-1 | CASLSTSSYEQYF
TRBJ2-2 | TRBV25-1 | CAQTGAHANTGELFF
TRBJ1-2 | TRBV9 | CASSVAADNARSGYTF
TRBJ1-2 | TRBV12-3/TRBV12-4 | CASSLRAGQGYTF
TRBJ1-1 | TRBV6-2/TRBV6-3 | CASREQGLTAEAFF
TRBJ1-1 | TRBV7-2 | CASSQGRGLRAFF
TRBJ1-4 | TRBV10-2 | CASSARREKLFF
TRBJ1-1 | TRBV5-4 | CASSERQGAFAEAFF
TRBJ1-1 | TRBV7-9 | CASMDSTLNTEAFF
TRBJ1-2 | TRBV4-1 | CASSQGGPSDYGYTF
TRBJ2-5 | TRBV7-9 | CASSLWDRRGKTQYF
TRBJ2-7 | TRBV25-1 | CASSKGGQGSLEQYF
TRBJ2-5 | TRBV7-6 | CASSLGGAGETQYF
TRBJ2-7 | TRBV18 | CASSPRVGLKGYEQYF